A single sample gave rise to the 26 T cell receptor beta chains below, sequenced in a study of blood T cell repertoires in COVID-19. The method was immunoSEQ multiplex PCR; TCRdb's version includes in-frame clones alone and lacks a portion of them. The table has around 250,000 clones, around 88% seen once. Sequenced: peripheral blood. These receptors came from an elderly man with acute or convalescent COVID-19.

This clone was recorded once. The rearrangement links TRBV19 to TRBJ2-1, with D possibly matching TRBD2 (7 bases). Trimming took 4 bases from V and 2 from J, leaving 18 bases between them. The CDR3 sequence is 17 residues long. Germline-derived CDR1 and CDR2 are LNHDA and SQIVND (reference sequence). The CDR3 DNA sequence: TGTGCCAGTAGTACGACCGGGGGGCGCGGGACCTACAATGAGCAGTTCTTC. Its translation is CASSTTGGRGTYNEQFF.

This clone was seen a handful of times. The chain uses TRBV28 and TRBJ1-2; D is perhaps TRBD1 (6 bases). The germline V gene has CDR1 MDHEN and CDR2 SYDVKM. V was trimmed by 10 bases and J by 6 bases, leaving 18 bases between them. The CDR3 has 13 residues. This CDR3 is CAISLGGWNGYTF. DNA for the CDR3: TGTGCCATTAGCTTAGGGGGATGGAATGGCTACACCTTC.

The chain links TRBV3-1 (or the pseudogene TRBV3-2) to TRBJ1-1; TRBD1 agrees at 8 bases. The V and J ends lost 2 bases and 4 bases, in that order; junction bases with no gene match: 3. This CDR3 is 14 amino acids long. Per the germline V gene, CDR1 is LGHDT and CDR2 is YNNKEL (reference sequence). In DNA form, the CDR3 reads TGTGCCAGCAGCCAACTAACAGGGGGCACTGAAGCTTTCTTT. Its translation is CASSQLTGGTEAFF.

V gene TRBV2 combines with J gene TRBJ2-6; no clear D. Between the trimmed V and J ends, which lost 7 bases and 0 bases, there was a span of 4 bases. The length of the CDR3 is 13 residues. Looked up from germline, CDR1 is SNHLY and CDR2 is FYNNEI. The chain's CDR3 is CASTYSGANVLTF. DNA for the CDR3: TGTGCCAGCACCTACTCTGGGGCCAACGTCCTGACTTTC.

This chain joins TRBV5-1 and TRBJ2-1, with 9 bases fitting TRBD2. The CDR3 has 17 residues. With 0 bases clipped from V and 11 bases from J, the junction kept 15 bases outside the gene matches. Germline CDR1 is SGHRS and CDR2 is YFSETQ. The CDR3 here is CASSLEPGRSGGSQQFF. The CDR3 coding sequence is TGCGCCAGCAGCTTGGAACCCGGTAGAAGCGGGGGGTCCCAGCAGTTCTTC.

Here the CDR3 DNA reads TGTGCCAGTAATGACAGGGACTCACCCCTCCACTTT. Translated: CASNDRDSPLHF. The chain couples TRBV19 to TRBJ1-6; 7 bases agree with TRBD1. The J segment lost 10 bases and the V segment lost 7 bases, leaving 4 bases of the junction unmatched. CDR3 size: 12 residues. CDR1 and CDR2 (germline): LNHDA, SQIVND (reference sequence).

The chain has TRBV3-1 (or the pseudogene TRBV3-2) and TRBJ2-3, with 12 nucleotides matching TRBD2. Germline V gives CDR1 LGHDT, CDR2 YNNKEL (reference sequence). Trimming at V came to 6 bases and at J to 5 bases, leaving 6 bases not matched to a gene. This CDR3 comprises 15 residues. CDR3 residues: CASSRPGLAGDTQYF. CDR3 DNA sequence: TGTGCCAGCAGTCGCCCGGGACTAGCGGGAGATACGCAGTATTTT.

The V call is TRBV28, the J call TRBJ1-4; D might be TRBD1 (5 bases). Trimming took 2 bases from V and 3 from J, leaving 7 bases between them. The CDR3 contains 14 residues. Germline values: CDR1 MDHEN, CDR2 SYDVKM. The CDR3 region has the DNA TGTGCCAGCAGTTTACGGGGGGCTAATGAAAAACTGTTTTTT. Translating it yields CASSLRGANEKLFF.

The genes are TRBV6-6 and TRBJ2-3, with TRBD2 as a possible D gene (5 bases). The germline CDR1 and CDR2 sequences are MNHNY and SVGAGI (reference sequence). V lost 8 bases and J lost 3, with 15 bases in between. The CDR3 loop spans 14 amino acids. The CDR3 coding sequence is TGTGCCAGCGCTGACGGCGGGTTGACAGATACGCAGTATTTT. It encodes CASADGGLTDTQYF.

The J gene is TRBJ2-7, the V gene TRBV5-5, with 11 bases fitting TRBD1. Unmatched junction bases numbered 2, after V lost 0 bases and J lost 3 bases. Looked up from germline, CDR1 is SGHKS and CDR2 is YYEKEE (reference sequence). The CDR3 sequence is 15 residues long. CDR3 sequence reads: CASSLGGTGGYEQYF. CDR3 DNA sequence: TGTGCCAGCAGCTTGGGTGGGACAGGGGGCTACGAGCAGTACTTC.

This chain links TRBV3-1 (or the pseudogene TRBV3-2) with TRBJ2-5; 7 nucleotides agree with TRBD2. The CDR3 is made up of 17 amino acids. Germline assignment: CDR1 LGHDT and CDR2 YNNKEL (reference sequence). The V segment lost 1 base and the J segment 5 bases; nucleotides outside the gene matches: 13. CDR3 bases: TGTGCCAGCAGCCAAGTCGCTAGCGGAACTGGTTGGGAGACCCAGTACTTC. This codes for CASSQVASGTGWETQYF.

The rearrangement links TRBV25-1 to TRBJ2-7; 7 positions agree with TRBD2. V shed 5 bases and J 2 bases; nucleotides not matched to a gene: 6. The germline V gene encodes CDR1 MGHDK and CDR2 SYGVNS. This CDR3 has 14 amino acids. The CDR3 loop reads CASSPPGGPYEQYF. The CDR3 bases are TGTGCCAGCAGTCCCCCGGGGGGACCCTACGAGCAGTACTTC.

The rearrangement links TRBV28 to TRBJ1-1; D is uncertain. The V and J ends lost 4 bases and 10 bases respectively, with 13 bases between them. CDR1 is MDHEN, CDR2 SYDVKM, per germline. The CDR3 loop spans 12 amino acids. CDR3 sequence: CASSSTIPVAFF. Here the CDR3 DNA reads TGTGCCAGCAGTTCTACGATCCCGGTAGCTTTCTTT.

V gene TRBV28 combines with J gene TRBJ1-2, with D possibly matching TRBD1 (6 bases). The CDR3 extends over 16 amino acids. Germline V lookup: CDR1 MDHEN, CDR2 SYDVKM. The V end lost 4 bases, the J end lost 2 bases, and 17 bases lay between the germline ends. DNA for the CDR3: TGTGCCAGCAGTTACTCCGTCAAGACAGGAAACTATGGCTACACCTTC. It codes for CASSYSVKTGNYGYTF.

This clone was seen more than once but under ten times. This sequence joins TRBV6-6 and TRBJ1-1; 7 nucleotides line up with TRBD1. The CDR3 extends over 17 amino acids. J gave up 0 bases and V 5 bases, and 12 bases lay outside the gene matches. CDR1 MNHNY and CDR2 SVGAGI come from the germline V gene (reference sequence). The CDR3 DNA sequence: TGTGCCAGCAGTCCCACCCGGACAGGCGACATGAACACTGAAGCTTTCTTT. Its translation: CASSPTRTGDMNTEAFF.

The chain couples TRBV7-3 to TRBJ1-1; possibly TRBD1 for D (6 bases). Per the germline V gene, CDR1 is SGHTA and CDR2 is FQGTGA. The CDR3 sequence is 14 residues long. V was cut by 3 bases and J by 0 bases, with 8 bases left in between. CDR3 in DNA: TGTGCCAGCAGCTTCACAGGGCTGAACACTGAAGCTTTCTTT. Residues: CASSFTGLNTEAFF.

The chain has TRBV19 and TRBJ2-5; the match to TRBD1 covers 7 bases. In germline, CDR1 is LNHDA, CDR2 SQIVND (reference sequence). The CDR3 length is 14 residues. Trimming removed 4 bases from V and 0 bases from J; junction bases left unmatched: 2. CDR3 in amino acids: CASSKQGYQETQYF. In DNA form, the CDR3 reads TGTGCCAGTAGTAAACAGGGGTACCAAGAGACCCAGTACTTC.

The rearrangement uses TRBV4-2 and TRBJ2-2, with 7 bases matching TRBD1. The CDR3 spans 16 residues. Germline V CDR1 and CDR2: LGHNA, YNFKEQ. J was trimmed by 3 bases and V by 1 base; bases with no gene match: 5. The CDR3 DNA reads TGTGCCAGCAGCCAAGGTCCTCAGGGGGACACCGGGGAGCTGTTTTTT. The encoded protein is CASSQGPQGDTGELFF.

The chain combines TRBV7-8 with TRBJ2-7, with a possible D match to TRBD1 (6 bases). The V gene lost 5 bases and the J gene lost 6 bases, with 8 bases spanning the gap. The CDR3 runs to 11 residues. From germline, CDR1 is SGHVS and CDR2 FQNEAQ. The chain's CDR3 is CASSPGVEQYF. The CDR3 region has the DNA TGTGCCAGCAGCCCAGGGGTCGAGCAGTACTTC.

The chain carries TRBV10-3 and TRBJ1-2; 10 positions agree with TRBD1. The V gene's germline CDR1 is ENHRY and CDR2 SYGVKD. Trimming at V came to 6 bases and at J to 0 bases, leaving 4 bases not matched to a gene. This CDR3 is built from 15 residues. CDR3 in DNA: TGTGCCATCAGGGGACAGGGGTTAGCTAACTATGGCTACACCTTC. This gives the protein CAIRGQGLANYGYTF.

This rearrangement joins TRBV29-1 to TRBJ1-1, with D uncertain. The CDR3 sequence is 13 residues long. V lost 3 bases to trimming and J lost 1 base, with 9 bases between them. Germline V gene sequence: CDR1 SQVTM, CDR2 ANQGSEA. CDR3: CSVDWAGNTEAFF. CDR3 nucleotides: TGCAGCGTTGACTGGGCAGGGAACACTGAAGCTTTCTTT.

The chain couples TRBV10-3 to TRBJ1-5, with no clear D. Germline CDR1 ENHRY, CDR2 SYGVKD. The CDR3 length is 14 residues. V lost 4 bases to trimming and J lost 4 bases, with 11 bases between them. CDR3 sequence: CAISARAENQPQHF. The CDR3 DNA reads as TGTGCCATCAGTGCACGAGCGGAGAATCAGCCCCAGCATTTT.

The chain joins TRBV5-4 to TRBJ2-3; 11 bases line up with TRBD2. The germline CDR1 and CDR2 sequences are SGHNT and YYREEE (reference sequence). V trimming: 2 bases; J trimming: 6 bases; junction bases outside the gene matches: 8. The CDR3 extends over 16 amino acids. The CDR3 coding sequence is TGTGCCAGCAGCTTTCGGGGACTAGCGGCCTCGGATACGCAGTATTTT. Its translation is CASSFRGLAASDTQYF.

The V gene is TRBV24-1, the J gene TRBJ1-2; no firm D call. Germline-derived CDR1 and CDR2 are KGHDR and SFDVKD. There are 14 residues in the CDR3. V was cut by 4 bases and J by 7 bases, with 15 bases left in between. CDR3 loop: CATSDPGRGGGYTF. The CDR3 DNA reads TGTGCCACCAGTGACCCCGGACGGGGAGGTGGCTACACCTTC.

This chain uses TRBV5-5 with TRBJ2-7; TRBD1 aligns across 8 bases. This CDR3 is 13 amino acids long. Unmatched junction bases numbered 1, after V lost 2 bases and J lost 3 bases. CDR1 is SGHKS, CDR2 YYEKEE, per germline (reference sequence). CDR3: CASSFDRGYEQYF. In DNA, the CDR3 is TGTGCCAGCAGCTTTGACAGGGGCTACGAGCAGTACTTC.

CDR3 nucleotides: TGTGCCAGCAGCGTAGAAGGACAGGGAGGCGACGAGCAGTACTTC. It codes for CASSVEGQGGDEQYF. V gene TRBV9 combines with J gene TRBJ2-7, with 8 bases aligning to TRBD1. The CDR3 sequence is 15 residues long. V lost 0 bases and J lost 5; bases outside the gene matches: 7. Germline CDR1 and CDR2: SGDLS and YYNGEE.